This T cell receptor beta chain was sequenced during a study of blood T cell repertoires in COVID-19. As for the study in general: Both acute and convalescent COVID-19 samples were obtained from the United States, Italy and Spain.

Enrollees, about 18 to 95 years old, lived in 24 US areas. Grouping used clinical history reported by participants in a survey and questionnaire. Clones were sequenced by immunoSEQ multiplex PCR, and TCRdb holds only the in-frame ones, with some missing. The sample yields 150,000 to 200,000 clones, roughly nine tenths seen once. The CDR3 is made up of 16 amino acids. This clone was observed once. J is TRBJ1-2 and V is TRBV21-1. TRBV21-1 is given as a pseudogene. The TCR comes from a human donor with acute COVID-19. The donor label of this sample is uncertain. The sample consisted of PBMCs or T cells enriched from blood (not recorded which). CDR3 sequence reads: CASSKGLWAVREGYTF. The CDR3 region has the DNA TGTGCCAGCAGCAAAGGGTTATGGGCCGTAAGGGAGGGCTACACCTTC.